The 7 T cell receptor beta chains presented below share a single source sample, sequenced in a study of CD8+CD57+ T cells in acquired aplastic anemia. TCR beta VDJ combinations and CDR3 sequences were profiled from genomic DNA. MiXCR, applied by TCRdb to the reads, yields one record per CDR3 protein. The top ten clones hold approximately 1.2% of a sample with a few hundred thousand distinct CDR3 sequences, roughly 35% of them seen once. The specimen was sorted CD4+, CD8+, or CD8+CD57+ T cells (not recorded which) from PBMCs. These receptors all come from a human donor in good health, serving as a control.

To note about this clonotype: Given a much more abundant clone one base away, this may be a read error. The chain couples TRBV12-3 or TRBV12-4 to TRBJ2-1; D gene unclear. The CDR3 totals 11 residues. In DNA, the CDR3 is TGTACCAGCAGTTTAACGGGCGAGCAGTTCTTC. Amino acids: CTSSLTGEQFF.

V usage is TRBV6-1 and J usage is TRBJ2-7, with D hard to call. Germline V gives CDR1 MNHNS, CDR2 SASEGT. CDR3 length equals 12 residues. The V end lost 2 bases, the J end lost 3 bases, and 5 bases lay between the germline ends. The CDR3 spells CASSELGYEQYF. CDR3 nucleotide sequence: TGTGCCAGCAGTGAACTCGGCTACGAGCAGTACTTC.

This chain joins TRBV29-1 and TRBJ2-7, with 8 positions matching TRBD1. The germline CDR1 and CDR2 sequences are SQVTM and ANQGSEA. V dropped 4 bases and J dropped 6; count of bases not matched to a gene: 11. The CDR3 loop spans 14 amino acids. CDR3 DNA sequence: TGCAGCGTTGTGGTTCAGGGGGCATCCCCCGAGCAGTACTTC. As protein: CSVVVQGASPEQYF.

This clonotype was seen many times. The DNA of the CDR3 is TGTGCCAGTAAACGCGATACTTGGGCCGAAGCTTTCTTT. This encodes CASKRDTWAEAFF. The chain links TRBV19 to TRBJ1-1; D uncertain. This CDR3 spans 13 amino acids. V dropped 7 bases and J dropped 8 bases, with 17 bases sitting between them. CDR1 LNHDA and CDR2 SQIVND come from the germline V gene (reference sequence).

The CDR3 sequence is CASSFPGLPYNEQFF. The DNA of the CDR3 is TGTGCCAGCAGCTTTCCGGGACTACCGTACAATGAGCAGTTCTTC. This chain connects TRBV7-7 to TRBJ2-1; 7 bases are a match to TRBD2. V gave up 3 bases and J gave up 4 bases; unmatched junction bases: 6. The germline V gene has CDR1 SSHAT and CDR2 FNYEAQ (reference sequence). This CDR3 contains 15 residues.

V and J are TRBV6-1 and TRBJ1-6, with TRBD1 as a possible D gene (6 bases). Per germline, CDR1 MNHNS and CDR2 SASEGT. Trimming pared 6 bases from V and 7 bases from J, leaving 13 bases between. The CDR3 length is 14 residues. The CDR3: CASRDGTTNSPLHF. CDR3 nucleotide sequence: TGTGCCAGCAGGGACGGGACAACCAATTCACCCCTCCACTTT.

This chain connects TRBV5-1 to TRBJ2-6; the match to TRBD1 covers 8 bases. Germline-derived CDR1 and CDR2 are SGHRS and YFSETQ. The CDR3 consists of 16 residues. Unmatched junction bases numbered 4, after V lost 3 bases and J lost 2 bases. In DNA form, the CDR3 reads TGCGCCAGCAGCTCGACAGGGGCTACTGGGGCCAACGTCCTGACTTTC. Translation gives CASSSTGATGANVLTF.